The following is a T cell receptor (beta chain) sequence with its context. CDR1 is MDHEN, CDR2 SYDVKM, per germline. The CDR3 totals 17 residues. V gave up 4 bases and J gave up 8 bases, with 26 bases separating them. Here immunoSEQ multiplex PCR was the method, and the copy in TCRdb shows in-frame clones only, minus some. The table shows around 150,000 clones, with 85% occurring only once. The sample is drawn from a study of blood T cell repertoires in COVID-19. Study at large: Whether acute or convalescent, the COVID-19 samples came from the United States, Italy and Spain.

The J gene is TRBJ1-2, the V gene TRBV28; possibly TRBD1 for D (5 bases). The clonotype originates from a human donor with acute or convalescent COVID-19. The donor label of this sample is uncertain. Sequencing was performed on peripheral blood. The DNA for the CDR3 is TGTGCCAGCAGTTCACCCCGACAGCACTCTATGTCTAGGGGCTACACCTTC. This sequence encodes CASSSPRQHSMSRGYTF.